This T cell receptor beta chain was identified during a study of blood T cell repertoires in COVID-19. Study-level background: There were acute and convalescent COVID-19 samples, and they came from the United States, Italy and Spain. In each case, the material was cDNA or gDNA derived from T cells, B-cell-depleted T cells, or PBMCs.

Those who participated ranged in age from 18 to 89 years and resided in around 22 US areas. Generated by immunoSEQ multiplex PCR, the TCRdb table keeps only in-frame clones and is missing some. In the table there are a few hundred thousand clones, about 90% of which are singletons. Per the germline V gene, CDR1 is SNHLY and CDR2 is FYNNEI. V was clipped by 5 bases and J by 5 bases; unmatched bases: 7. There are 14 residues in the CDR3. This chain connects TRBV2 to TRBJ1-1; 8 positions agree with TRBD1. The sequence was obtained from a woman aged 25 to 39 who had recovered from COVID-19. The sample comprised PBMCs or T cells enriched from blood (not recorded which). The CDR3, as DNA: TGTGCCAGCAGTACGACAGGGGAGTGGACTGAAGCTTTCTTT. Translation gives CASSTTGEWTEAFF.